These 25 T cell receptor beta chains were sequenced from one sample in a study of OX40 agonist ivuxolimab in advanced cancers. Measured with immunoSEQ multiplex PCR; TCRdb has only the in-frame clones, and not every one. The table shows about 94,000 clones, with about 88% occurring only once. The sequences come from CD4+ or CD8+ T cells sorted from blood, collected in a trial of the OX40 agonist ivuxolimab. These receptors were obtained from an adult with an advanced solid tumor such as melanoma, head and neck, liver or kidney cancer.

The V and J genes are TRBV4-1 and TRBJ2-2; D is unclear. Trimming removed 4 bases at V and 6 bases at J, with 12 bases between. This CDR3 region has 14 residues. Per the germline V gene, CDR1 is MGHRA and CDR2 is YSYEKL. DNA for the CDR3: TGCGCCAGCAGCCGGGAAAATATGGCCGGGGAGCTGTTTTTT. Amino acids: CASSRENMAGELFF.

Here the CDR3 DNA reads TGTGCCAGCAGTAGACACAGGGACGAGCAGTACTTC. Translating gives CASSRHRDEQYF. The rearrangement uses TRBV25-1 and TRBJ2-7, with a possible D match to TRBD1 (6 bases). V lost 5 bases and J 5 bases, leaving 10 bases between the germline ends. This CDR3 is built from 12 residues. Germline V gene data show CDR1 as MGHDK and CDR2 as SYGVNS.

The chain couples TRBV27 to TRBJ1-5, with D maybe TRBD1 (5 bases). This CDR3 region has 15 residues. V lost 6 bases to trimming and J lost 2 bases, with 14 bases between them. Germline CDR1 is MNHEY and CDR2 is SMNVEV (reference sequence). This chain's CDR3 is CASRVSGLGNQPQHF. For the CDR3, the DNA is TGTGCCAGCAGGGTCTCGGGGCTGGGCAATCAGCCCCAGCATTTT.

This clone was detected once. The chain combines TRBV11-3 with TRBJ2-1; TRBD1 or TRBD2 may be the D gene (5 bases each). The CDR3 length is 18 residues. Trimming left V 1 base short and J 3 bases short, with 19 bases between. The germline CDR1 and CDR2 sequences are SGHNT and YENEEA. CDR3 sequence: CASSLGRGGQVIYNEQFF. Here the CDR3 DNA reads TGTGCCAGCAGCTTAGGACGGGGCGGGCAGGTGATCTACAATGAGCAGTTCTTC.

The chain has TRBV25-1 and TRBJ2-5; 8 bases agree with TRBD1. CDR1 is MGHDK, CDR2 SYGVNS, per germline. The CDR3 length is 17 residues. V lost 3 bases, J lost 1 base, and 10 bases stayed unmatched. CDR3 sequence (DNA): TGTGCCAGCAGTGACCGCCGGACAGGGATATTCCAAGAGACCCAGTACTTC. Residues: CASSDRRTGIFQETQYF.

The chain couples TRBV5-1 to TRBJ1-2; 12 bases line up with TRBD1. The V segment lost 4 bases and the J segment 7 bases; nucleotides outside the gene matches: 8. Looked up from germline, CDR1 is SGHRS and CDR2 is YFSETQ. This CDR3 is 15 amino acids long. Written as DNA, the CDR3 is TGCGCCAGCAGCGTGACGGGACAGGGGGCCCCTGGCTACACCTTC. Protein product: CASSVTGQGAPGYTF.

V gene TRBV11-2 combines with J gene TRBJ2-7, with 9 bases lining up with TRBD1. The J segment lost 1 base and the V segment lost 4 bases, leaving 20 bases of the junction unmatched. The CDR3 runs to 20 residues. CDR1 is SGHAT, CDR2 FQNNGV, per germline. The CDR3 sequence: CASSSEGQGQGQIKSYEQYF. The DNA of the CDR3 is TGTGCCAGCAGCTCAGAAGGTCAGGGACAGGGCCAGATAAAGTCCTACGAGCAGTACTTC.

V is TRBV4-2 and J is TRBJ2-1; 10 positions match TRBD2. CDR3 length: 17 residues. Germline V lookup: CDR1 LGHNA, CDR2 YNFKEQ. V shed 0 bases and J 7 bases; nucleotides not matched to a gene: 9. In DNA form, the CDR3 reads TGTGCCAGCAGCCAAGAGGTAGGGACTAGCGTCTCAAATGAGCAGTTCTTC. It encodes CASSQEVGTSVSNEQFF.

The chain uses TRBV11-3 and TRBJ2-7; no clear D gene. Germline V gene lookup returns CDR1 SGHNT and CDR2 YENEEA. There are 13 residues in the CDR3. V shed 1 base and J shed 2 bases, with 6 bases lying between them. CDR3 DNA: TGTGCCAGCAGCTTAGCGGTAGCCTACGAGCAGTACTTC. It specifies CASSLAVAYEQYF.

The chain recombines TRBV4-3 with TRBJ1-1; weak D call: TRBD1 (5 bases). Deletions cut 4 bases from V and 1 base from J, with 10 bases between. Germline CDR1 reads LGHNA; CDR2 reads YSLEER. CDR3 length: 14 residues. DNA of the CDR3: TGCGCCAGCAGCCGCGACGGGGGGAACACTGAAGCTTTCTTT. Its translation: CASSRDGGNTEAFF.

This chain uses TRBV7-3 with TRBJ2-5; TRBD2 agrees at 10 bases. This CDR3 contains 16 residues. In germline, CDR1 is SGHTA, CDR2 FQGTGA. The V and J ends lost 7 bases and 3 bases, in that order; junction bases with no gene match: 11. The CDR3 sequence is CASTQPRLAGEETQYF. The CDR3 bases are TGTGCCAGCACCCAGCCCCGTCTAGCGGGGGAAGAGACCCAGTACTTC. The full variable domain, rest sourced from reference TRBV7-3 and TRBJ2-5, is GAGVSQTPSNKVTEKGKYVELRCDPISGHTALYWYRQSLGQGPEFLIYFQGTGAADDSGLPNDRFFAVRPEGSVSTLKIQRTERGDSAVYLCASTQPRLAGEETQYFGPGTRLLVL.

This clone has a single count. The chain recombines TRBV13 with TRBJ1-3; D gene unclear. The CDR3 spans 12 residues. CDR1 is PRHDT and CDR2 is FYEKMQ in the germline V gene (reference sequence). Trimming removed 3 bases from V and 4 bases from J, with 4 bases in between. This CDR3 is CASSFTGNTIYF. The CDR3 DNA reads as TGTGCCAGCAGCTTTACAGGAAACACCATATATTTT.

The V gene is TRBV5-8, the J gene TRBJ2-2; D could derive from TRBD1 or TRBD2 (5 bases each). The CDR3 spans 14 residues. Germline V lookup: CDR1 SGHTS, CDR2 YDEGEE. V lost 5 bases and J 0 bases, leaving 8 bases between the germline ends. The CDR3 DNA sequence: TGTGCCAGCAGAGGGACCGCGAACACCGGGGAGCTGTTTTTT. It codes for CASRGTANTGELFF.

This clone was observed a few times. V and J are TRBV28 and TRBJ1-5; TRBD1 matches 8 bases. Trimming took 7 bases from V and 2 from J; bases not matched to a gene: 10. Germline V gives CDR1 MDHEN, CDR2 SYDVKM. CDR3 size: 16 residues. The CDR3 loop reads CASTTGTGVRNQPQHF. The DNA of the CDR3 is TGTGCCAGCACCACCGGGACAGGCGTCCGCAATCAGCCCCAGCATTTT.

The CDR3 DNA reads as TGTGCCAGCAGCGCCGGGGGGGGTGCTGGATCACCCCTCCACTTT. It encodes CASSAGGGAGSPLHF. V usage is TRBV11-2 and J usage is TRBJ1-6, with D possibly being TRBD1 (5 bases). Per the germline V gene, CDR1 is SGHAT and CDR2 is FQNNGV. There are 15 residues in the CDR3. Trimming cost V 5 bases and J 10 bases, with 18 bases left between them.

The chain recombines TRBV6-5 with TRBJ1-2; D perhaps matches TRBD1 (5 bases). This CDR3 is built from 14 residues. V was clipped by 0 bases and J by 8 bases, with 13 bases between them. The germline gives CDR1 MNHEY, CDR2 SVGAGI. The CDR3, as DNA: TGTGCCAGCAGTTACTCGGGAGGGACCTCCGGCTACACCTTC. Protein sequence: CASSYSGGTSGYTF.

Comment on this clone: At the DNA level, this CDR3 is encoded by other sequences in the same sample as well. The V call is TRBV5-1, the J call TRBJ2-3; D uncertain. Germline V CDR1 and CDR2: SGHRS, YFSETQ. The CDR3 runs to 12 residues. With 1 base removed from V and 2 bases from J, the gap between germline ends came to 2 bases. The CDR3 here is CASSLSTDTQYF. In DNA, the CDR3 is TGCGCCAGCAGCTTGTCCACAGATACGCAGTATTTT.

The chain has TRBV18 and TRBJ1-2; a possible D gene is TRBD1 (5 bases). Germline V CDR1 and CDR2: KGHSH, LQKENI. This CDR3 contains 15 residues. The V end lost 3 bases, the J end lost 7 bases, and 18 bases lay between the germline ends. This chain's CDR3 is CASSPNAGSVGGYTF. DNA of the CDR3: TGTGCCAGCTCACCGAATGCAGGGTCGGTGGGTGGCTACACCTTC. Together with reference TRBV18 and TRBJ1-2, the CDR3 gives the full variable domain: NAGVMQNPRHLVRRRGQEARLRCSPMKGHSHVYWYRQLPEEGLKFMVYLQKENIIDESGMPKERFSAEFPKEGPSILRIQQVVRGDSAAYFCASSPNAGSVGGYTFGSGTRLTVV.

This clone was detected once. The chain links TRBV18 to TRBJ2-7; 7 nucleotides align to TRBD2. Germline CDR1 reads KGHSH; CDR2 reads LQKENI. The length of the CDR3 is 16 residues. V dropped 9 bases and J dropped 6; count of bases not matched to a gene: 20. Here the CDR3 reads CASTQSVVASGAEQYF. The DNA for the CDR3 is TGTGCCAGTACCCAGTCGGTGGTTGCGAGCGGGGCCGAGCAGTACTTC.

This clone showed up just once. J is TRBJ1-5 and V is TRBV6-6; 7 bases fit TRBD1. CDR1 is MNHNY and CDR2 is SVGAGI in the germline V gene (reference sequence). This CDR3 has 15 amino acids. The ends lost 4 bases at V and 7 bases at J; junction bases unmatched: 10. CDR3 loop: CASSSDRARGQPQHF. The CDR3 DNA reads TGTGCCAGCAGTTCCGACAGGGCCAGGGGCCAGCCCCAGCATTTT.

This clone was found once. This chain connects TRBV6-1 to TRBJ2-7; 7 bases are shared with TRBD1. V lost 6 bases to trimming and J lost 6 bases; unmatched junction nucleotides: 5. Germline V gives CDR1 MNHNS, CDR2 SASEGT. This CDR3 contains 12 residues. The CDR3 bases are TGTGCCAGCAGGACCGACAGGGCCGAGCAGTACTTC. Its translation: CASRTDRAEQYF.

The rearrangement joins TRBV6-5 to TRBJ2-1, with TRBD2 matching over 7 bases. The V gene's germline CDR1 is MNHEY and CDR2 SVGAGI. With V trimmed by 7 bases and J by 5 bases, 11 bases remained unmatched. CDR3 size: 15 residues. As DNA, the CDR3 is TGTGCCAGCATCGACCTCGGGGGGTTTAACAATGAGCAGTTCTTC. It is translated as CASIDLGGFNNEQFF.

For this clone: The junction departs from germline at one end; a sequencing error may be responsible. The chain has TRBV5-6 and TRBJ2-7; TRBD1 is a possible D gene (5 bases). CDR1 is SGHDT, CDR2 YYEEEE, per germline. The CDR3 is 12 residues long. The CDR3 reads CASSLGLGQGNF. The CDR3 coding sequence is TGTGCCAGCAGCTTGGGCTTGGGGCAGGGTAACTTC.

This chain connects TRBV29-1 to TRBJ2-2, with 7 nucleotides matching TRBD1. CDR3 length: 14 residues. Trimming cost V 6 bases and J 6 bases; bases outside gene matches: 10. Germline CDR1 is SQVTM and CDR2 is ANQGSEA. CDR3 bases: TGCAGCGTCCGAAGGGACAGTCAGGCCGGGGAGCTGTTTTTT. Translation gives CSVRRDSQAGELFF.

The J gene is TRBJ2-3, the V gene TRBV27; TRBD2 matches 9 bases. Per germline, CDR1 MNHEY and CDR2 SMNVEV (reference sequence). Trimming removed 0 bases from V and 2 bases from J; junction bases left unmatched: 3. The CDR3 totals 16 residues. This CDR3 is CASSLSGGGATDTQYF. Here the CDR3 DNA reads TGTGCCAGCAGTTTATCGGGCGGGGGGGCCACAGATACGCAGTATTTT.